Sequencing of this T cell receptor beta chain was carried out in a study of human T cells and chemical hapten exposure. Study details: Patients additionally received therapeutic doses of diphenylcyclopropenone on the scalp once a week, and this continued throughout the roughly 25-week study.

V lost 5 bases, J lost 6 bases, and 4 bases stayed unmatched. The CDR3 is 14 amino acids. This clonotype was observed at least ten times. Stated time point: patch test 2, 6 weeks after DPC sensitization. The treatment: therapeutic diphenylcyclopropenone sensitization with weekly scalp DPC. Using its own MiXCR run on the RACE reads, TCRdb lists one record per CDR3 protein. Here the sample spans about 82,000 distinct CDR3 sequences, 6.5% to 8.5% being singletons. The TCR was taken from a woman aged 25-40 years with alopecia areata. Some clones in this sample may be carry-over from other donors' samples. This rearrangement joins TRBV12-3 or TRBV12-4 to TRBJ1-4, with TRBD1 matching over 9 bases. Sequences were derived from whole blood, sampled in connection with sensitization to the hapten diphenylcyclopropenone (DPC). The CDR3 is CASSQGQGYEKLFF. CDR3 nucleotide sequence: TGTGCCAGCAGTCAGGGACAGGGCTATGAAAAACTGTTTTTT.